The 30 T cell receptor beta chains in this list originate from one sample, sequenced in a study of T-cell reconstitution after alpha-beta-depleted transplantation in children. Unique molecular identifiers were incorporated when the TCRbeta library was constructed. TCRdb re-derived calls from the PCR reads in MiXCR, one entry per CDR3 protein. The top ten hold roughly 0.84% of the sample, which has 600,000 to 800,000 distinct CDR3 sequences, around 12% seen once. The sample in question was PBMCs, obtained before TCRalphabeta/CD19-depleted stem cell transplant. The source of these receptors is a girl aged 2 to 9 with congenital amegakaryocytic thrombocytopenia, due to receive a stem cell transplant.

Ten or more counts support this clonotype. The chain couples TRBV5-1 to TRBJ1-2; TRBD1 matches at 7 bases. Germline-derived CDR1 and CDR2 are SGHRS and YFSETQ. The CDR3 has 16 amino acids. V dropped 0 bases and J dropped 4; count of bases not matched to a gene: 9. The CDR3 is CASSLEGDSEPYGYTF. The CDR3 DNA follows: TGCGCCAGCAGCTTGGAGGGGGACAGCGAACCCTATGGCTACACCTTC.

This clonotype was detected many times. The chain has TRBV6-5 and TRBJ2-7; D perhaps matches TRBD2 (5 bases). The CDR3 is made up of 15 amino acids. The germline V gene has CDR1 MNHEY and CDR2 SVGAGI. V was pared by 6 bases and J by 1 base, with 16 bases between. CDR3 in amino acids: CASSYSATGSYEQYF. The DNA of the CDR3 is TGTGCCAGCAGCTATAGCGCGACGGGGTCCTACGAGCAGTACTTC.

This clonotype was counted only a few times. A much larger clone lies a single base off, so this may be a read error. CDR3 DNA sequence: TGTGCCAGCCGGGACGTCTACAATGAGCAGTTCTTC. This codes for CASRDVYNEQFF. The chain uses TRBV2 and TRBJ2-1, with D perhaps assigned TRBD1 or TRBD2 (5 bases each). The CDR3 sequence is 12 residues long. Trimming took 8 bases from V and 3 from J, leaving 8 bases between them. Germline V CDR1 and CDR2: SNHLY, FYNNEI.

This clonotype was seen more than once but under ten times. The chain employs TRBV27 and TRBJ2-1; maybe TRBD1 (6 bases). The CDR3 sequence is 18 residues long. V lost 3 bases and J 0 bases, leaving 18 bases between the germline ends. Per germline, CDR1 MNHEY and CDR2 SMNVEV (reference sequence). The CDR3: CASSFRLFKGGSYNEQFF. The CDR3, as DNA: TGTGCCAGCAGTTTCAGACTCTTCAAAGGGGGCTCCTACAATGAGCAGTTCTTC.

This clonotype turned up a few times. This chain joins TRBV5-1 and TRBJ2-1, with 9 bases identical to TRBD1. Germline V gene data show CDR1 as SGHRS and CDR2 as YFSETQ. J lost 7 bases, V lost 3 bases, and 11 bases had no gene match. The CDR3 loop spans 16 amino acids. The CDR3 DNA reads TGCGCCAGCAGCTGGATCCGGGACAGGGTCGGAAATGAGCAGTTCTTC. Its protein is CASSWIRDRVGNEQFF.

Comments on this clonotype: Germline is not matched at one junction end, which may reflect a read error. This chain links TRBV7-9 with TRBJ1-1, with D hard to call. There are 13 residues in the CDR3. From germline, CDR1 is SEHNR and CDR2 FQNEAQ (reference sequence). In DNA form, the CDR3 reads TGTGCCAGCAGCCAGATTGTCCACTTTGAATCTTTCTTT. It translates to CASSQIVHFESFF.

The table lists this clonotype with a few counts. This sequence joins TRBV9 and TRBJ2-1; D unclear. Germline-derived CDR1 and CDR2 are SGDLS and YYNGEE. The CDR3 has 14 amino acids. Trimming left V 4 bases short and J 9 bases short, with 17 bases between. CDR3 DNA: TGTGCCAGCAGCACCCTCGAGAAGCCCGGTGAGCAGTTCTTC. It encodes CASSTLEKPGEQFF.

The rearrangement links TRBV30 to TRBJ2-7; D remains unclear. There are 12 residues in the CDR3. Germline V gives CDR1 GTSNPN, CDR2 SVGIG (reference sequence). The V end was cut by 2 bases, the J end by 3 bases, with 8 bases between. This chain's CDR3 is CAWSQRYYEQYF. The CDR3 nucleotides are TGTGCCTGGAGTCAGAGATACTACGAGCAGTACTTC.

At least ten counts were recorded for this clonotype. This chain joins TRBV20-1 and TRBJ2-1; no reliable D call. Germline V gene lookup returns CDR1 DFQATT and CDR2 SNEGSKA (reference sequence). V lost 6 bases to trimming and J lost 0 bases, with 24 bases between them. The CDR3 has 18 amino acids. Here the CDR3 reads CSALTTDPSRSSYNEQFF. DNA of the CDR3: TGCAGTGCGCTAACAACGGACCCCTCAAGAAGCTCCTACAATGAGCAGTTCTTC.

This clonotype was recorded a few times. The chain couples TRBV24-1 to TRBJ2-1; 11 bases match TRBD2. The V and J ends lost 8 bases and 4 bases, in that order; junction bases with no gene match: 9. The germline CDR1 and CDR2 sequences are KGHDR and SFDVKD. The CDR3 extends over 16 amino acids. The CDR3, as DNA: TGTGCCACCACCGATGGGGGGACTAGCGGATACAATGAGCAGTTCTTC. This sequence encodes CATTDGGTSGYNEQFF.

This clonotype was seen repeatedly, ten times or more. The rearrangement uses TRBV5-1 and TRBJ2-4, with D perhaps being TRBD1 or TRBD2 (5 bases each). V shed 3 bases and J shed 0 bases, with 19 bases lying between them. From germline, CDR1 is SGHRS and CDR2 YFSETQ. The CDR3 length is 18 residues. The CDR3 DNA sequence: TGCGCCAGCAGCTCCGGGACCCTACGTGAGCTAGCCAAAAACATTCAGTACTTC. This codes for CASSSGTLRELAKNIQYF.

The chain joins TRBV5-1 to TRBJ2-7; D may be TRBD1 (6 bases). This CDR3 contains 16 residues. Germline V CDR1 and CDR2: SGHRS, YFSETQ. V gave up 0 bases and J gave up 0 bases, with 13 bases separating them. In nucleotides, the CDR3 is TGCGCCAGCAGCTTGGTGGCAGGACAGAGCTCCTACGAGCAGTACTTC. Protein: CASSLVAGQSSYEQYF.

This clonotype was observed a few times. The V and J genes are TRBV5-1 and TRBJ2-2; 12 nucleotides agree with TRBD2. CDR3 length: 19 amino acids. Germline assignment: CDR1 SGHRS and CDR2 YFSETQ. V lost 2 bases and J lost 5; bases outside the gene matches: 13. CDR3 coding DNA: TGCGCCAGCAGCTTACTAAGACTAGCGGGAGCCCCGGGGACCGGGGAGCTGTTTTTT. It translates to CASSLLRLAGAPGTGELFF.

V and J are TRBV5-5 and TRBJ1-1; no firm D call. With 1 base removed from V and 1 base from J, the gap between germline ends came to 8 bases. The CDR3 is 14 amino acids. The germline V gene has CDR1 SGHKS and CDR2 YYEKEE (reference sequence). The CDR3 sequence: CASSLSLANTEAFF. The CDR3 DNA reads as TGTGCCAGCAGCTTGAGCCTAGCGAACACTGAAGCTTTCTTT.

The V gene is TRBV29-1, the J gene TRBJ2-7; possibly TRBD1 or TRBD2 for D (6 bases each). V shed 7 bases and J shed 6 bases, with 19 bases lying between them. CDR3 length: 13 residues. In germline, CDR1 is SQVTM, CDR2 ANQGSEA. The CDR3 nucleotides are TGCAGCGCATCGCGGGATGGGGGGCTCGAGCAGTACTTC. Encoded protein: CSASRDGGLEQYF.

CDR3 nucleotide sequence: TGTGCCTGGAGTGTACGTGACAGGGCTGACACTGAAGCTTTCTTT. This translates into CAWSVRDRADTEAFF. This chain joins TRBV30 and TRBJ1-1, with 7 nucleotides matching TRBD1. The germline V gene has CDR1 GTSNPN and CDR2 SVGIG (reference sequence). The CDR3 has 15 amino acids. The V segment lost 0 bases and the J segment 3 bases; nucleotides outside the gene matches: 7.

A word on this clonotype: This may arise from a read error, as a much more abundant clone is one base away. This chain uses TRBV28 with TRBJ1-4, with D perhaps matching TRBD1 (5 bases). CDR1 is MDHEN, CDR2 SYDVKM, per germline. The CDR3 totals 16 residues. Trimming took 5 bases from V and 10 from J, leaving 23 bases between them. CDR3 DNA: TGTGCCAGCAGTCGCCGCATTTCGGGGGGACGAGGAAAACTGTTTTTT. It yields the protein CASSRRISGGRGKLFF.

The chain couples TRBV7-9 to TRBJ2-5; either TRBD1 or TRBD2 may fit D (6 bases each). Looked up from germline, CDR1 is SEHNR and CDR2 is FQNEAQ (reference sequence). V was cut by 5 bases and J by 5 bases, with 21 bases left in between. The CDR3 runs to 16 residues. The CDR3 region is CASSLDGTGGQETQYF. CDR3 nucleotides: TGTGCCAGCAGCCTAGACGGGACTGGCGGACAGGAGACCCAGTACTTC.

This chain uses TRBV2 with TRBJ2-7; 7 nucleotides agree with TRBD1. V gave up 6 bases and J gave up 2 bases; unmatched junction bases: 4. The germline V gene has CDR1 SNHLY and CDR2 FYNNEI. The CDR3 spans 13 residues. The CDR3 bases are TGTGCCAGCAGAGGGACAGACGCCTACGAGCAGTACTTC. Protein: CASRGTDAYEQYF.

V gene TRBV7-2 combines with J gene TRBJ2-7, with D possibly matching TRBD1 (6 bases). V was trimmed by 2 bases and J by 3 bases, leaving 14 bases between them. Germline V lookup: CDR1 SGHTA, CDR2 FQGNSA. The CDR3 loop spans 15 amino acids. CDR3 loop: CASSLTPGQGYEQYF. The CDR3 nucleotides are TGTGCCAGCAGCTTAACTCCGGGACAAGGCTACGAGCAGTACTTC.

A few counts support this clonotype. The chain employs TRBV19 and TRBJ2-4, with 7 bases matching TRBD1. With 6 bases clipped from V and 1 base from J, the junction kept 6 bases outside the gene matches. The CDR3 sequence is 15 residues long. Germline V gene data show CDR1 as LNHDA and CDR2 as SQIVND (reference sequence). The DNA of the CDR3 is TGTGCCAGTAGGAACAGGGGATTGGCCAAAAACATTCAGTACTTC. It encodes CASRNRGLAKNIQYF.

This clonotype was observed many times. V usage is TRBV5-1 and J usage is TRBJ2-1; TRBD2 matches at 9 bases. This CDR3 region has 16 residues. Germline V CDR1 and CDR2: SGHRS, YFSETQ. V shed 6 bases, J shed 1 base, and the junction held 8 bases outside the gene matches. Here the CDR3 reads CASTRSSGGSYNEQFF. In DNA form, the CDR3 reads TGCGCCAGCACCCGGTCCAGCGGGGGGTCCTACAATGAGCAGTTCTTC.

This clonotype occurred a few times. The CDR3: CASSSFGAFTDTQYF. CDR3 sequence (DNA): TGCGCCAGCAGCTCTTTTGGGGCATTCACAGATACGCAGTATTTT. The chain combines TRBV5-1 with TRBJ2-3, with D perhaps matching TRBD1 (5 bases). Deletions cut 3 bases from V and 2 bases from J, with 13 bases between. The CDR3 is made up of 15 amino acids. Looked up from germline, CDR1 is SGHRS and CDR2 is YFSETQ.

The CDR3 nucleotides read TGTGCCAGCAGCCAAGGACGGGGCGTTTCTGGGTATACGTATTTT. Translation gives CASSQGRGVSGYTYF. The chain joins TRBV14 to TRBJ2-3; D tentatively fits TRBD1 or TRBD2 (5 bases each). The CDR3 is 15 amino acids. Per the germline V gene, CDR1 is SGHDN and CDR2 is FVKESK. V lost 1 base and J 14 bases, leaving 22 bases between the germline ends.

This clonotype occurred a few times. This chain links TRBV12-3 or TRBV12-4 with TRBJ2-2; 8 bases match TRBD1. With V trimmed by 6 bases and J by 0 bases, 3 bases remained unmatched. The length of the CDR3 is 15 residues. The DNA for the CDR3 is TGTGCCAGCAGGACAGGGGTCGCGAACACCGGGGAGCTGTTTTTT. It specifies CASRTGVANTGELFF.

This clonotype was counted many times. V and J are TRBV28 and TRBJ1-2, with 12 bases lining up with TRBD1. The CDR3 has 13 amino acids. Germline trimming cut 6 bases from V and 8 bases from J; bases unmatched to any gene: 4. Germline assignment: CDR1 MDHEN and CDR2 SYDVKM. CDR3 residues: CASSLGTGGGYTF. DNA for the CDR3: TGTGCCAGCAGCTTAGGGACAGGGGGCGGCTACACCTTC.

This clonotype was seen repeatedly, ten times or more. The DNA of the CDR3 is TGTGCCAGCAGCGTCGGGACAGGGACTTCCTACGAGCAGTACTTC. Amino acids: CASSVGTGTSYEQYF. The chain couples TRBV25-1 to TRBJ2-7, with 9 bases fitting TRBD1. Germline trimming cut 6 bases from V and 1 base from J; bases unmatched to any gene: 7. The CDR3 consists of 15 residues. CDR1 is MGHDK and CDR2 is SYGVNS in the germline V gene.

This clonotype was counted ten times or more. J is TRBJ1-1 and V is TRBV5-6; D unresolved. The CDR3 consists of 9 residues. The V end was cut by 2 bases, the J end by 8 bases, with 1 base between. Germline V gene data show CDR1 as SGHDT and CDR2 as YYEEEE. CDR3 coding DNA: TGTGCCAGCAGCTTCGAAGCTTTCTTT. Its translation: CASSFEAFF.

Turning to this clonotype: This could be a read error, since a much larger clone is one nucleotide away. This chain links TRBV20-1 with TRBJ2-7, with TRBD2 matching 10 bases. This CDR3 comprises 13 residues. CDR1 is DFQATT and CDR2 is SNEGSKA in the germline V gene (reference sequence). With V trimmed by 7 bases and J by 7 bases, 10 bases remained unmatched. The CDR3 sequence: CSVDTSGTGEQYF. The CDR3 DNA reads TGCAGTGTTGATACTAGCGGGACGGGAGAGCAGTACTTC.

This clonotype has a count of ten or more. This chain joins TRBV12-3 or TRBV12-4 and TRBJ2-1; D gene unclear. V gave up 0 bases and J gave up 8 bases, with 5 bases separating them. The CDR3 loop spans 12 amino acids. The CDR3 DNA follows: TGTGCCAGCAGTTTAGCGCTCTATGAGCAGTTCTTC. It translates to CASSLALYEQFF.